The 17 T cell receptor beta chains below come from one sample, sequenced in a study of CD8 T cells in cerebrospinal fluid in Alzheimer's disease. TCRdb re-called the 10x single-cell sequencing reads and shows each CDR3 protein once, DNA omitted. This table lists about 500 distinct CDR3 sequences. Specimen: cerebrospinal fluid. These receptor sequences come from a human donor with Parkinson's disease.

This clonotype is identified as medium-sized (0.01 to 0.1%) from frequency. The chain uses TRBV6-1 and TRBJ2-3; the TCRdb D gene call, TRBD2, has no DNA to confirm it. This CDR3 has 16 amino acids. Germline V gene lookup returns CDR1 MNHNS and CDR2 SASEGT. The chain's CDR3 is CASSAIAGGGADTQYF.

Its frequency marks this clonotype as large (0.1 to 1%). The chain carries TRBV6-5 and TRBJ2-1. The CDR3 is 13 amino acids. Germline CDR1 reads MNHEY; CDR2 reads SVGAGI. CDR3 sequence: CASSYVRGNEQFF.

This clonotype registers medium-sized by frequency. This rearrangement joins TRBV20-1 to TRBJ1-1; TCRdb names TRBD1, which stays unverified in the absence of DNA. There are 15 residues in the CDR3. Germline CDR1 reads DFQATT; CDR2 reads SNEGSKA (reference sequence). This CDR3 reads CSARRGAQDNTEAFF.

By frequency, this clonotype is large (0.1 to 1%). This chain connects TRBV7-8 to TRBJ2-7; TCRdb returns TRBD2, unconfirmable since there is no DNA. CDR3 length: 15 amino acids. Germline V gene sequence: CDR1 SGHVS, CDR2 FQNEAQ. The CDR3 sequence is CASSPGTSSTYEQYF. Combining the CDR3 with reference TRBV7-8 and TRBJ2-7 gives the whole variable domain GAGVSQSPRYKVAKRGQDVALRCDPISGHVSLFWYQQALGQGPEFLTYFQNEAQLDKSGLPSDRFFAERPEGSVSTLKIQRTQQEDSAVYLCASSPGTSSTYEQYFGPGTRLTVT.

This clonotype is labeled large based on frequency. This CDR3 reads CASSQRQKRGYTDTQYF. J is TRBJ2-3 and V is TRBV7-2; the D gene TCRdb calls, TRBD2, cannot be checked with no DNA. The CDR3 is made up of 17 amino acids. In germline, CDR1 is SGHTA, CDR2 FQGNSA.

This clonotype ranks as medium-sized in terms of frequency. The chain links TRBV7-2 to TRBJ2-2; TCRdb's assignment of TRBD2 cannot be checked, as there is no DNA. CDR1 is SGHTA, CDR2 FQGNSA, per germline. The CDR3 runs to 16 residues. CDR3 region: CASSPRTSGSVGELFF.

Frequency places this clonotype as large. This chain uses TRBV18 with TRBJ1-5; absent DNA, TCRdb's TRBD1 call cannot be checked. Germline CDR1 KGHSH, CDR2 LQKENI. The CDR3 has 13 amino acids. The chain's CDR3 is CASTDQGDQPQHF.

In terms of frequency, this clonotype is medium-sized. CDR3 protein: CASSLTASGSETQYF. J is TRBJ2-5 and V is TRBV5-1; TCRdb's assignment of TRBD2 cannot be checked, as there is no DNA. CDR3 length: 15 amino acids. From germline, CDR1 is SGHRS and CDR2 YFSETQ.

By frequency, this clonotype registers large. The chain couples TRBV5-5 to TRBJ2-1; TCRdb returns TRBD2, unconfirmable since there is no DNA. The germline gives CDR1 SGHKS, CDR2 YYEKEE (reference sequence). The length of the CDR3 is 14 residues. The CDR3 spells CASSALGTMNEQFF.

According to its frequency, this clonotype is large (0.1 to 1%). V gene TRBV11-2 combines with J gene TRBJ2-7; TCRdb names TRBD1, which stays unverified in the absence of DNA. The CDR3 extends over 18 amino acids. From germline, CDR1 is SGHAT and CDR2 FQNNGV. CDR3 region: CASSLDQGTGRVFYEQYF.

By frequency, this clonotype registers large. This chain links TRBV28 with TRBJ2-5. CDR1 is MDHEN, CDR2 SYDVKM, per germline. The length of the CDR3 is 13 residues. CDR3 protein: CASSPQYQETQYF.

Its frequency marks this clonotype as large. The rearrangement uses TRBV6-5 and TRBJ2-1; TCRdb proposes TRBD1, but this gene call is untestable without DNA. Germline V CDR1 and CDR2: MNHEY, SVGAGI. CDR3 length: 17 amino acids. CDR3 sequence: CASSYRAPGWEVDEQFF.

This clonotype is medium-sized by frequency. V gene TRBV12-3 or TRBV12-4 combines with J gene TRBJ2-7. This CDR3 has 12 amino acids. The CDR3 sequence is CASTAVLYEQYF.

Measured by frequency, this clonotype is medium-sized (0.01 to 0.1%). The rearrangement joins TRBV28 to TRBJ2-3. The CDR3 loop spans 13 amino acids. CDR1 MDHEN and CDR2 SYDVKM come from the germline V gene. The CDR3 protein is CASSLTQSGTQYF. The variable domain in full, with the rest retrieved from reference TRBV28 and TRBJ2-3, is DVKVTQSSRYLVKRTGEKVFLECVQDMDHENMFWYRQDPGLGLRLIYFSYDVKMKEKGDIPEGYSVSREKKERFSLILESASTNQTSMYLCASSLTQSGTQYFGPGTRLTVL.

This clonotype is called large based on its frequency. V usage is TRBV5-1 and J usage is TRBJ2-4; the D call of TRBD1 rests on TCRdb alone, since no DNA is present to check it. There are 14 residues in the CDR3. The germline V gene encodes CDR1 SGHRS and CDR2 YFSETQ. CDR3 loop: CASSPGTAQNIQYF.

In terms of frequency, this clonotype is medium-sized. CDR3 in amino acids: CASSLVGGTNSPLHF. V is TRBV5-4 and J is TRBJ1-6; TCRdb's D gene call, TRBD1, goes unchecked for lack of DNA. The CDR3 has 15 residues. The V gene's germline CDR1 is SGHNT and CDR2 YYREEE (reference sequence).

The chain combines TRBV20-1 with TRBJ2-7; with no DNA, the TCRdb D assignment of TRBD1 cannot be verified. CDR1 is DFQATT and CDR2 is SNEGSKA in the germline V gene (reference sequence). The CDR3 runs 14 residues. This CDR3 reads CSARDMDSPYEQYF.